Listed below are T cell receptor beta chains from one sample, sequenced in a study of identifying expanded T cells in peripheral blood. Some clones are missing from TCRdb's copy, which holds only in-frame ones; the method was immunoSEQ multiplex PCR. Among about 85,000 clones, approximately 90% were seen once, and the ten largest hold around 2.7%. The sequencing sample was made of blood. All receptors derive from a person between 18 and 69 years old in good health. Each CDR3 is given with its conserved first and last residue. Fields, in order: J gene, V gene, CDR3 protein.

TRBJ2-1 | TRBV11-2 | CASSFGAGGPFDYNEQFF
TRBJ2-1 | TRBV5-5 | CASTLTEEQFF
TRBJ1-3 | TRBV30 | CAWTRGQSSGNTIYF
TRBJ1-2 | TRBV30 | CAWLGGYGYTF
TRBJ2-5 | TRBV12-5 | CASVPTSGSWETQYF
TRBJ2-2 | TRBV29-1 | CSVLAGAANTGELFF
TRBJ1-2 | TRBV7-2 | CASSLTDNYGYTF
TRBJ1-5 | TRBV6-5 | CATVRGLGQPQHF
TRBJ1-4 | TRBV7-2 | CASSLQTAMNEKLFF
TRBJ1-2 | TRBV4-3 | CASSQGFSGDYGYTF
TRBJ1-5 | TRBV5-6 | CASSLGAGNQPQHF
TRBJ2-3 | TRBV5-1 | CASSLRSPGLNTDTQYF
TRBJ2-3 | TRBV28 | CASSLRGGRTDTQYF
TRBJ1-4 | TRBV4-3 | CASSQRQGKLFF
TRBJ2-7 | TRBV7-9 | CASSPDSSYEQYF
TRBJ1-2 | TRBV6-5 | CASSYSSENNYGYTF
TRBJ1-4 | TRBV5-1 | CASSPDTSYEKLFF
TRBJ2-2 | TRBV7-9 | CASMGLAGLNTGELFF
TRBJ2-1 | TRBV7-2 | CASSHGTSANEQFF
TRBJ1-1 | TRBV29-1 | CSVVGPGRMNTEAFF
TRBJ1-1 | TRBV29-1 | CSVAGGGTEAFF
TRBJ1-4 | TRBV4-2 | CASSRPGQALNEKLFF
TRBJ2-2 | TRBV2 | CASRGPGGGELFF
TRBJ2-1 | TRBV28 | CASSPSGRESNEQFF
TRBJ2-3 | TRBV11-3 | CASSSSGLAGTDTQYF
TRBJ2-3 | TRBV9 | CASSTRFGLAVDSTDTQYF
TRBJ1-5 | TRBV29-1 | CSVVRGDQPQHF
TRBJ1-2 | TRBV28 | CASRPTGGPYGYTF
TRBJ2-7 | TRBV6-5 | CASSRDREYEQYF
TRBJ1-5 | TRBV18 | CASSRGTENQPQHF